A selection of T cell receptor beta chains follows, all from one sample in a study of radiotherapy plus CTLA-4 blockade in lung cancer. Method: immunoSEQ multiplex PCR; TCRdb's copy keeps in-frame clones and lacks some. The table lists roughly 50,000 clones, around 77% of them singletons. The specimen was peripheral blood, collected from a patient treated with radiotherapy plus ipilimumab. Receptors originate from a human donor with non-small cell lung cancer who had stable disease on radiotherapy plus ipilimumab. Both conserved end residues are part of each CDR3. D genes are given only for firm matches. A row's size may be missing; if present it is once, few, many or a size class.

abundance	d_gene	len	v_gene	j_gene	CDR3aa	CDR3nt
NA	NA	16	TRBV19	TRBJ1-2	CASSSGMVQTIYGYTF	TGTGCCAGTAGCTCCGGAATGGTACAGACAATCTATGGCTACACCTTC
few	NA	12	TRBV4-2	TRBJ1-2	CASSPDGVGYTF	TGTGCCAGCAGCCCAGACGGGGTTGGCTACACCTTC
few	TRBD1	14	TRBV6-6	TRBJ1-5	CASSTQGDTGTQHF	TGTGCCAGCAGTACCCAGGGGGACACGGGGACCCAGCATTTT
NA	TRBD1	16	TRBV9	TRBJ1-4	CASSPQGGATNEKLFF	TGTGCCAGCAGCCCTCAAGGGGGCGCAACTAATGAAAAACTGTTTTTT
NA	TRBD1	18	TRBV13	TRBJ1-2	CAGSFKIRQGGLSHGYTF	TGTGCCGGCAGTTTCAAAATTCGACAGGGAGGATTGTCTCATGGCTACACCTTC
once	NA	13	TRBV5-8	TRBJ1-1	CASSFGGRLEAFF	TGTGCCAGCAGCTTTGGGGGTCGCCTTGAAGCTTTCTTT
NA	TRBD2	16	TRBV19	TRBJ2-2	CASSNPVAGDTGELFF	TGTGCCAGTAGTAACCCGGTAGCGGGGGACACCGGGGAGCTGTTTTTT
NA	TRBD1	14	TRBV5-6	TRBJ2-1	CASSTLDRGNEQFF	TGTGCCAGCAGCACCCTAGACAGGGGCAATGAGCAGTTCTTC
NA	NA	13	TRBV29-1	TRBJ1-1	CSVEGGRKTEAFF	TGCAGCGTTGAAGGGGGCCGGAAAACTGAAGCTTTCTTT
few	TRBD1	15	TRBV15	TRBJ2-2	CATSWGQGNTGELFF	TGTGCCACCAGCTGGGGACAGGGCAACACCGGGGAGCTGTTTTTT
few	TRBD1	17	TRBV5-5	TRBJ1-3	CASSLAPGQLSGNTIYF	TGTGCCAGCAGCTTGGCTCCGGGACAGCTATCTGGAAACACCATATATTTT
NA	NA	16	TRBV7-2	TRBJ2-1	CASSRLPGLGVNEQFF	TGTGCCAGCAGCCGCCTCCCGGGCCTAGGGGTAAATGAGCAGTTCTTC
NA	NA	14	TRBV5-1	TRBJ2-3	CASSLVSGPDTQYF	TGCGCCAGCAGCTTGGTCTCAGGGCCAGATACGCAGTATTTT
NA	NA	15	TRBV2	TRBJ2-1	CATGAGAESYNEQFF	TGTGCCACCGGTGCGGGGGCCGAGAGTTACAATGAGCAGTTCTTC
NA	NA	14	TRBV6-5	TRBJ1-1	CASSPPGRNTEAFF	TGTGCCAGCAGTCCCCCTGGGAGGAACACTGAAGCTTTCTTT
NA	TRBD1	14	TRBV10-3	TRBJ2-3	CAISDRGAADTQYF	TGTGCCATCAGCGACAGGGGGGCGGCAGATACGCAGTATTTT
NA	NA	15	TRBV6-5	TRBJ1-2	CASSYSRDNPYGYTF	TGTGCCAGCAGTTACTCGAGGGACAACCCCTATGGCTACACCTTC
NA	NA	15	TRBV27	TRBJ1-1	CASSFSGIGNTEAFF	TGTGCCAGCAGTTTTTCGGGGATTGGGAACACTGAAGCTTTCTTT
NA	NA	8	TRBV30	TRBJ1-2	CGMWGYTF	TGTGGAATGTGGGGCTACACCTTC
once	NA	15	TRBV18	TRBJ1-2	CASSPTGRSFYGYTF	TGTGCCAGCTCACCAACCGGTCGCAGCTTCTATGGCTACACCTTC
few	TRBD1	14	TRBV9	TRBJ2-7	CASSGGQDAYEQYF	TGTGCCAGCAGCGGGGGACAGGACGCCTACGAGCAGTACTTC
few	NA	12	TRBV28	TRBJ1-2	CASSLLSYGYTF	TGTGCCAGCAGTTTACTTAGCTATGGCTACACCTTC
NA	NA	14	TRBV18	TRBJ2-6	CASSPKPGANVLTF	TGTGCCAGCTCACCAAAGCCTGGGGCCAACGTCCTGACTTTC
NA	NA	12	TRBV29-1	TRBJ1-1	CSASDPGPEAFF	TGCAGCGCCTCGGACCCCGGGCCTGAAGCTTTCTTT
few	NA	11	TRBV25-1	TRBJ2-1	CASRLSVEQFF	TGTGCCAGCAGACTATCTGTTGAGCAGTTCTTC
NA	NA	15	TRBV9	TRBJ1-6	CASSPRQGLNSPLHF	TGTGCCAGCAGCCCCCGGCAGGGATTGAATTCACCCCTCCACTTT
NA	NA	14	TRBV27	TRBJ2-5	CASSFLGVQETQYF	TGTGCCAGCAGTTTTCTAGGGGTGCAAGAGACCCAGTACTTC
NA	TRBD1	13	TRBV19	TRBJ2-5	CASMGQGLQTQYF	TGTGCCAGTATGGGACAGGGGTTGCAGACCCAGTACTTC
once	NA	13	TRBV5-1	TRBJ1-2	CASSEDWNYGYTF	TGCGCCAGCAGCGAGGACTGGAACTATGGCTACACCTTC
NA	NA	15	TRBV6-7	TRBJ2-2	CASRHRQDNTGELFF	TGTGCCAGCAGACATCGACAGGATAACACCGGGGAGCTGTTTTTT
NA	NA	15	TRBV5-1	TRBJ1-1	CATTPGGSGNTEAFF	TGCGCCACCACCCCCGGAGGATCAGGGAACACTGAAGCTTTCTTT
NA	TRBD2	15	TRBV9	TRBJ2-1	CASSVAAGGLSEQFF	TGTGCCAGCAGCGTAGCAGCGGGGGGGCTGAGTGAGCAGTTCTTC
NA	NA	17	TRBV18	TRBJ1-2	CASSPTGGRRANYGYTF	TGTGCCAGCTCACCGACGGGGGGGCGCAGAGCAAACTATGGCTACACCTTC
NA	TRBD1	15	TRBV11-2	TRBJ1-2	CASSLDPAGGYGYTF	TGTGCCAGCAGCTTAGATCCAGCAGGGGGCTATGGCTACACCTTC
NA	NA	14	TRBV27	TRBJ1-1	CASSYGTVNTEAFF	TGTGCCAGCAGTTACGGGACGGTGAACACTGAAGCTTTCTTT
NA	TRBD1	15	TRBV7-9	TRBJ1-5	CASSSGTGLYQPQHF	TGTGCCAGCAGCTCTGGGACAGGCCTCTATCAGCCCCAGCATTTT
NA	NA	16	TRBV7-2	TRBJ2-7	CASSLGPGGSSYEQYF	TGTGCCAGCAGCTTAGGGCCAGGAGGGAGCTCCTACGAGCAGTACTTC
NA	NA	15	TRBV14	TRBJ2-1	CASSQVEGFGNEQFF	TGTGCCAGCAGCCAAGTAGAGGGGTTCGGGAATGAGCAGTTCTTC
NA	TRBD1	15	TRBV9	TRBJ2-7	CASSVRQGMAYEQYF	TGTGCCAGCAGCGTTCGACAGGGAATGGCCTACGAGCAGTACTTC
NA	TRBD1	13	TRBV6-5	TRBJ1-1	CATRDRGNTEAFF	TGTGCCACTAGGGACAGGGGGAACACTGAAGCTTTCTTT
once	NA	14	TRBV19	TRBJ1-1	CASSIRRLNTEAFF	TGTGCCAGTAGTATTAGGCGGTTGAACACTGAAGCTTTCTTT
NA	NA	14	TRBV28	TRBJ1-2	CASTSPFEGYGYTF	TGTGCCAGCACCTCTCCTTTTGAGGGCTATGGCTACACCTTC
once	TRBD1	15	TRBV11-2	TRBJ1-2	CASSLLSGTGHGYTF	TGTGCCAGCAGCTTATTGTCGGGGACAGGGCATGGCTACACCTTC
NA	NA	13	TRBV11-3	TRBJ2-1	CASSTRGRNEQFF	TGTGCCAGCAGCACCCGGGGCAGGAATGAGCAGTTCTTC
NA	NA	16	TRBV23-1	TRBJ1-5	CASSQSELYSNQPQHF	TGCGCCAGCAGTCAATCGGAGCTGTATAGCAATCAGCCCCAGCATTTT
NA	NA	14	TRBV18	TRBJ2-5	CASSPRSDQETQYF	TGTGCCAGCTCACCTAGAAGCGACCAAGAGACCCAGTACTTC
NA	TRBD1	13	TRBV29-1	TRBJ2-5	CSGDRDLEETQYF	TGCAGCGGTGACAGGGATTTAGAGGAGACCCAGTACTTC
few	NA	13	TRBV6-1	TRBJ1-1	CASRPTVWSEAFF	TGTGCCAGCAGGCCGACAGTGTGGAGTGAAGCTTTCTTT
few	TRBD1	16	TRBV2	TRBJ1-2	CASSETGSGGIDGYTF	TGTGCCAGCAGTGAAACGGGATCAGGGGGTATCGATGGCTACACCTTC
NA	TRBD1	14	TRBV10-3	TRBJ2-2	CAIKFTGGSGELFF	TGTGCCATCAAATTCACAGGGGGCTCCGGGGAGCTGTTTTTT
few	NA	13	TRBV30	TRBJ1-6	CAWSVGKGSPLHF	TGTGCCTGGAGTGTAGGCAAGGGTTCACCCCTCCACTTT
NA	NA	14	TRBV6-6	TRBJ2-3	CASTKEESTDTQYF	TGTGCCAGCACCAAGGAGGAATCCACAGATACGCAGTATTTT
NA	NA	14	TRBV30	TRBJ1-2	CAWSKEAPNYGYTF	TGTGCCTGGAGTAAGGAAGCCCCTAACTATGGCTACACCTTC